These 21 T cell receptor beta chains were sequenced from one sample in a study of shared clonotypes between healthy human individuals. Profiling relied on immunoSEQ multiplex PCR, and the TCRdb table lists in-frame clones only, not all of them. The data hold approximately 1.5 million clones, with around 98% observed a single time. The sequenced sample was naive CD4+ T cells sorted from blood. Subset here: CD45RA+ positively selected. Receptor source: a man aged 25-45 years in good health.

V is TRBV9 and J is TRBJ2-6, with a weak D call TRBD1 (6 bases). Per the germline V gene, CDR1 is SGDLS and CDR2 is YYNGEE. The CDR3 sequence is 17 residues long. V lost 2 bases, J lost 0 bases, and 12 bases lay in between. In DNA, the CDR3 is TGTGCCAGCAGCGTCCTGACAGGAGACTCTGGGGCCAACGTCCTGACTTTC. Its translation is CASSVLTGDSGANVLTF. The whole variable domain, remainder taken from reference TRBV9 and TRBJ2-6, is DSGVTQTPKHLITATGQRVTLRCSPRSGDLSVYWYQQSLDQGLQFLIQYYNGEERAKGNILERFSAQQFPDLHSELNLSSLELGDSALYFCASSVLTGDSGANVLTFGAGSRLTVL.

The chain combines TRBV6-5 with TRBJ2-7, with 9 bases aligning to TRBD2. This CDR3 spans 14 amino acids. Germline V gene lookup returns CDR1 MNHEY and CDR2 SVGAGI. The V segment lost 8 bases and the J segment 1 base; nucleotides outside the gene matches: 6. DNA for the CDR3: TGTGCCAGCTCTGTAGCGGGAGAATCCTACGAGCAGTACTTC. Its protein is CASSVAGESYEQYF.

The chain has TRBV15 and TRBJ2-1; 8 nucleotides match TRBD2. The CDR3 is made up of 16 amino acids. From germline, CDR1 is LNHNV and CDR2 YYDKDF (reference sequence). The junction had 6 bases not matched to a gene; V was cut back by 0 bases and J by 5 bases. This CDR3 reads CATSRDLLAGNNEQFF. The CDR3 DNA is TGTGCCACCAGCAGAGATTTGCTAGCGGGTAACAATGAGCAGTTCTTC.

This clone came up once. CDR3 in DNA: TGCGCCAGCAGCTTGGTTCCCAACTACAATGAGCAGTTCTTC. It translates to CASSLVPNYNEQFF. The J gene is TRBJ2-1, the V gene TRBV5-1; D ambiguous. Trimming took off 0 bases at V and 3 bases at J, with 7 bases between the two ends. CDR1 is SGHRS and CDR2 is YFSETQ in the germline V gene. CDR3 length: 14 residues.

The chain's CDR3 is CASRLRVLFGGMTDTQYF. In DNA, the CDR3 is TGCGCCAGCAGGTTGAGGGTTCTGTTTGGCGGGATGACAGATACGCAGTATTTT. The chain uses TRBV5-1 and TRBJ2-3, with TRBD2 as a possible D gene (6 bases). The CDR3 sequence is 18 residues long. CDR1 is SGHRS, CDR2 YFSETQ, per germline. V gave up 5 bases and J gave up 3 bases, with 25 bases separating them.

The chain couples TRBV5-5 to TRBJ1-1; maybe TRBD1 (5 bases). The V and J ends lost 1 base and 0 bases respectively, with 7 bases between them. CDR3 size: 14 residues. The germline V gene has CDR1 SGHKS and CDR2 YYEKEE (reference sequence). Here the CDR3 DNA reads TGTGCCAGCAGCTTGTCGACAGTGAACACTGAAGCTTTCTTT. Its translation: CASSLSTVNTEAFF.

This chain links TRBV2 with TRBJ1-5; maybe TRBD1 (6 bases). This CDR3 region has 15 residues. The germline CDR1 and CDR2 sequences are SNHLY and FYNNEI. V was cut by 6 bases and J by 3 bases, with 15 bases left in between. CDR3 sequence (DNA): TGTGCCAGCAGGGCCACCGGGACAATCAATCAGCCCCAGCATTTT. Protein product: CASRATGTINQPQHF. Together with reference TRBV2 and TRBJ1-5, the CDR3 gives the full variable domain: EPEVTQTPSHQVTQMGQEVILRCVPISNHLYFYWYRQILGQKVEFLVSFYNNEISEKSEIFDDQFSVERPDGSNFTLKIRSTKLEDSAMYFCASRATGTINQPQHFGDGTRLSIL.

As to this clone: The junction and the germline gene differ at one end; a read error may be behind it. The DNA of the CDR3 is TGTGCCAGCTCATCACCATTGGGGGATAATGAAAAACTGTTTTTT. Translating gives CASSSPLGDNEKLFF. The rearrangement uses TRBV18 and TRBJ1-4, with D possibly being TRBD1 (5 bases). CDR3 size: 15 residues. Germline loops: CDR1 KGHSH, CDR2 LQKENI.

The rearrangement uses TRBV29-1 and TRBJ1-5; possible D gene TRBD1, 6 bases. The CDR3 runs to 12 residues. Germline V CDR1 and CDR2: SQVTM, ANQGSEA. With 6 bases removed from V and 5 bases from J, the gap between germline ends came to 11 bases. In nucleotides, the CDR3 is TGCAGCGTCGGACAGCTCGATCAGCCCCAGCATTTT. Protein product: CSVGQLDQPQHF.

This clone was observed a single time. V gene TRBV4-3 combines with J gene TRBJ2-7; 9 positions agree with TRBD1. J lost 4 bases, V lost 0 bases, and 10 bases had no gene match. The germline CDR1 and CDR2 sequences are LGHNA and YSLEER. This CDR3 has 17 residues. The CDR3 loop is CASSQEEFGTGWYEQYF. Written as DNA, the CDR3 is TGCGCCAGCAGCCAAGAGGAATTCGGGACAGGGTGGTACGAGCAGTACTTC.

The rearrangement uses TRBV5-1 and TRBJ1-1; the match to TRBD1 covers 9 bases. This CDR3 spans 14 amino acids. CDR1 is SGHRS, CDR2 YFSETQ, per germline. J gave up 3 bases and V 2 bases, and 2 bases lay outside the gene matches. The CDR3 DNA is TGCGCCAGCAGCTTTCGGACAGGGGACACTGAAGCTTTCTTT. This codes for CASSFRTGDTEAFF. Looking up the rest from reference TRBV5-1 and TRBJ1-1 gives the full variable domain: KAGVTQTPRYLIKTRGQQVTLSCSPISGHRSVSWYQQTPGQGLQFLFEYFSETQRNKGNFPGRFSGRQFSNSRSEMNVSTLELGDSALYLCASSFRTGDTEAFFGQGTRLTVV.

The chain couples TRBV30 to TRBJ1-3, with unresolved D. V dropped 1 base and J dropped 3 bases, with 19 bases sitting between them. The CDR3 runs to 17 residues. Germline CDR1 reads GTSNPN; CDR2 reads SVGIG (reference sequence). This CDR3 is CAWSGHDGETNGNTIYF. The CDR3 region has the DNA TGTGCCTGGAGTGGCCACGACGGCGAGACGAATGGAAACACCATATATTTT.

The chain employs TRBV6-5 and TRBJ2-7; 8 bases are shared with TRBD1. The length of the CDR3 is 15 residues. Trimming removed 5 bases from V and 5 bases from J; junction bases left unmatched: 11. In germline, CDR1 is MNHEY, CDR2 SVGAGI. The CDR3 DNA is TGTGCCAGCAGTCAAACCCGGGACAGGTTCCACGAGCAGTACTTC. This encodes CASSQTRDRFHEQYF.

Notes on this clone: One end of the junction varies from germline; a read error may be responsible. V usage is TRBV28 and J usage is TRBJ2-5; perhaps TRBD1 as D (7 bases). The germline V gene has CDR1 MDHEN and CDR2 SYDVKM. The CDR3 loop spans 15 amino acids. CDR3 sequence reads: CASGLADRHQETQYF. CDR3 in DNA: TGTGCCAGCGGTTTAGCGGACAGGCACCAAGAGACCCAGTACTTC.

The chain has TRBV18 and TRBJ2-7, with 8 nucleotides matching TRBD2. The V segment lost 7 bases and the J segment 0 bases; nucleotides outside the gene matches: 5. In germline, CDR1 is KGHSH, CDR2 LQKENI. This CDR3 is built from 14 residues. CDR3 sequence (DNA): TGTGCCAGCTGCCGGGGGGGTAGCTCCTACGAGCAGTACTTC. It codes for CASCRGGSSYEQYF.

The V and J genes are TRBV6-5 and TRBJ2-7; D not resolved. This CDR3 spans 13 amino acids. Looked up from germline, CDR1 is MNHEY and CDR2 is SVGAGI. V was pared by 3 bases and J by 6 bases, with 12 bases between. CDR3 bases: TGTGCCAGCAGTTATTACGGTTCCGGCGAGCAGTACTTC. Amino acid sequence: CASSYYGSGEQYF.

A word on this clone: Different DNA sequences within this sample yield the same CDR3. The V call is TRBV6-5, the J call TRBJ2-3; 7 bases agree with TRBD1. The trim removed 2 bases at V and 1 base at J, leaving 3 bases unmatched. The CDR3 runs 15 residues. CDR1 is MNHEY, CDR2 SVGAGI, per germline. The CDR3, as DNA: TGTGCCAGCAGTTACGGCGGACAGGGCACAGATACGCAGTATTTT. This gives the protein CASSYGGQGTDTQYF.

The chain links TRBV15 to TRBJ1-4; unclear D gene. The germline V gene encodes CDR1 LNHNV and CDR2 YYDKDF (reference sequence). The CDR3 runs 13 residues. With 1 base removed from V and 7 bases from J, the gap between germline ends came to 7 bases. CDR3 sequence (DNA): TGTGCCACCAGCAGAGGCTCCGGTGAAAAACTGTTTTTT. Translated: CATSRGSGEKLFF.

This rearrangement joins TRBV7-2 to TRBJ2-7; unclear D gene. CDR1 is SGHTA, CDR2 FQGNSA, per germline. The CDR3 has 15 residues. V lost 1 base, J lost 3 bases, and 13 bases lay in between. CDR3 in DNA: TGTGCCAGCAGCTTAGTTTACAGTCCGTTCTACGAGCAGTACTTC. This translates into CASSLVYSPFYEQYF.

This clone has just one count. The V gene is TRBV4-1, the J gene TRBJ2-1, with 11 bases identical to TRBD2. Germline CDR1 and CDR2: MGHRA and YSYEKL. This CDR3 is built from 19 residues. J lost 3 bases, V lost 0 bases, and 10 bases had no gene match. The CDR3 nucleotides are TGCGCCAGCAGCCAAGAAGACCCGGGACTAGCGGCCATCTACAATGAGCAGTTCTTC. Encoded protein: CASSQEDPGLAAIYNEQFF.

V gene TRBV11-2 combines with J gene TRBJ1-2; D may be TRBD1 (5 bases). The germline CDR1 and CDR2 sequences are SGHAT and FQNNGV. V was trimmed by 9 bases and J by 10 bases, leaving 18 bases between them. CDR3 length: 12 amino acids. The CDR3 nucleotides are TGTGCCAGTAGCCGGGAGGGGCGATACTACACCTTC. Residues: CASSREGRYYTF.